This T cell receptor (beta chain) derives from a study of blood T cell repertoires in COVID-19. Study context: From the United States, Italy and Spain came samples of acute and convalescent COVID-19.

The sample holds a few counts of this clone. Germline V gene lookup returns CDR1 MNHEY and CDR2 SVGEGT. Trimming shortened V by 6 bases and J by 5 bases, and 13 bases separated the two germline ends. This CDR3 contains 13 residues. Participant age was 18 to 89 years, and participants resided in approximately 25 US areas. Original handling: Amplifying reference gene primers gave estimates of nucleated cell counts. Data came from immunoSEQ multiplex PCR; TCRdb stores just in-frame clones and leaves some out. The V and J calls and clone size were taken over from that table, and D and trimming were inferred from the DNA. The table shows 180,000 or so clones, with over 80% occurring only once.

The V call is TRBV6-2 or TRBV6-3, the J call TRBJ1-2; D ambiguous. Source material: PBMCs or T cells enriched from blood (not recorded which). The sequence was obtained from a woman in her forties or fifties who had recovered from COVID-19. CDR3: CASSLGPGYGYTF. The CDR3 DNA sequence: TGTGCCAGCAGCCTCGGCCCGGGATATGGCTACACCTTC.